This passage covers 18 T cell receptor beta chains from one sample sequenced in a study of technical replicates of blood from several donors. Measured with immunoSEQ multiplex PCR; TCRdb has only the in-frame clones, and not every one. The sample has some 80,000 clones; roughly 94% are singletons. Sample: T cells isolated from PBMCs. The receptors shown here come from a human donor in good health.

CDR3 amino acids: CASRRPSAYEQYF. CDR3 coding DNA: TGTGCCAGCAGAAGGCCTAGCGCCTACGAGCAGTACTTC. The chain has TRBV6-5 and TRBJ2-7, with D tentatively TRBD2 (6 bases). Per germline, CDR1 MNHEY and CDR2 SVGAGI. V lost 6 bases to trimming and J lost 2 bases, with 11 bases between them. This CDR3 contains 13 residues.

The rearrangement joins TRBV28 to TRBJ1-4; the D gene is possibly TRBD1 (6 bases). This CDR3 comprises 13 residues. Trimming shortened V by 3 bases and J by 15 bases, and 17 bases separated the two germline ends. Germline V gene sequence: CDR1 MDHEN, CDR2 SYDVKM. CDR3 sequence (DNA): TGTGCCAGCAGTTTGGGGGCCGCTGAAGTGGTGTTTTTT. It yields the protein CASSLGAAEVVFF.

The CDR3 nucleotides are TGTGCCAGCAGCTTGACAGGGCCCCCCAACGAGCAGTACTTC. Translated: CASSLTGPPNEQYF. The genes are TRBV7-2 and TRBJ2-7, with TRBD1 identical over 7 bases. CDR1 and CDR2 (germline): SGHTA, FQGNSA. V dropped 3 bases and J dropped 5; count of bases not matched to a gene: 7. The CDR3 contains 14 residues.

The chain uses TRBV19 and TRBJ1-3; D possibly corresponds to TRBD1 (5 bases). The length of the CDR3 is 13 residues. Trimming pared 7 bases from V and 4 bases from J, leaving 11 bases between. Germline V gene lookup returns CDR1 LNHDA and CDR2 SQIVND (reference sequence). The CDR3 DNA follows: TGTGCCAGTACAGGGTCATGGGGAAACACCATATATTTT. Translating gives CASTGSWGNTIYF.

The chain's CDR3 is CASGEIDTQYF. CDR3 bases: TGTGCCAGCGGAGAGATAGATACGCAGTATTTT. This sequence joins TRBV5-4 and TRBJ2-3; unclear D gene. Trimming cost V 7 bases and J 5 bases, with 8 bases left between them. Germline loops: CDR1 SGHNT, CDR2 YYREEE (reference sequence). The CDR3 runs to 11 residues.

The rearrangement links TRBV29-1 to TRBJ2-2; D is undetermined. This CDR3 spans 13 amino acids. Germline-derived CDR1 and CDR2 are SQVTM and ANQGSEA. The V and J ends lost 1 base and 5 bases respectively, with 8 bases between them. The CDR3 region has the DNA TGCAGCGTTGAAGGTTTGAGGACCGGGGAGCTGTTTTTT. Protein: CSVEGLRTGELFF.

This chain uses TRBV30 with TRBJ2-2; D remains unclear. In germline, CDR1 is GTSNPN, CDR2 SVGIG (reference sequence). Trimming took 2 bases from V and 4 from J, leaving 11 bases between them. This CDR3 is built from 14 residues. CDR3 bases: TGTGCCTGGAGTCCAAACTTTGGCACCGGGGAGCTGTTTTTT. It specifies CAWSPNFGTGELFF.

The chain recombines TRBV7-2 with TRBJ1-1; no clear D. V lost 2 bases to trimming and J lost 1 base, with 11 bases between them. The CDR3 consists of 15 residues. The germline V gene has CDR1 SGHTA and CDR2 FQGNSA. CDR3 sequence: CASSLLILQNTEAFF. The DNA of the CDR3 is TGTGCCAGCAGCTTATTAATTTTACAGAACACTGAAGCTTTCTTT.

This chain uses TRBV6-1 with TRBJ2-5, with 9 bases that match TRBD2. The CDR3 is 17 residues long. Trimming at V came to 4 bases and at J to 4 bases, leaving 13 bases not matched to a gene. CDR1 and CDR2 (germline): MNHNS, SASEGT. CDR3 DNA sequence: TGTGCCAGCAGTGTTTTTCCGGGACTAGCAGTCGGAGAGACCCAGTACTTC. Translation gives CASSVFPGLAVGETQYF.

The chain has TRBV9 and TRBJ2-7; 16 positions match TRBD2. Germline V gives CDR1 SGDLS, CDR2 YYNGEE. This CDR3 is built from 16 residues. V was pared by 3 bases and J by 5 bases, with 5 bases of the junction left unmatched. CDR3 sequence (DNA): TGTGCCAGCAGCGCGGGGACTAGCGGGAGGGCCCACGAGCAGTACTTC. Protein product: CASSAGTSGRAHEQYF.

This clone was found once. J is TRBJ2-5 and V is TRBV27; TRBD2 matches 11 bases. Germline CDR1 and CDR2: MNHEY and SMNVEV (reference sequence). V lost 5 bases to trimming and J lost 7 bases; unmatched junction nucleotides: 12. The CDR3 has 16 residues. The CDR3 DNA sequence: TGTGCCAGCAGTCCTCTCTTAGCGGGAGGGCCGGGGACCCAGTACTTC. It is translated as CASSPLLAGGPGTQYF.

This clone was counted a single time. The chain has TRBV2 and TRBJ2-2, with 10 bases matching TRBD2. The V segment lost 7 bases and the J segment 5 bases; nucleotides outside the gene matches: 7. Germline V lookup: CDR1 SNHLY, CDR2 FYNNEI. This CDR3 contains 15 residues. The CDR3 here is CASTRASGRTGELFF. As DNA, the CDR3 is TGTGCCAGCACACGGGCTAGCGGGAGAACCGGGGAGCTGTTTTTT. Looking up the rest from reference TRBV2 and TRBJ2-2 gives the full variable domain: EPEVTQTPSHQVTQMGQEVILRCVPISNHLYFYWYRQILGQKVEFLVSFYNNEISEKSEIFDDQFSVERPDGSNFTLKIRSTKLEDSAMYFCASTRASGRTGELFFGEGSRLTVL.

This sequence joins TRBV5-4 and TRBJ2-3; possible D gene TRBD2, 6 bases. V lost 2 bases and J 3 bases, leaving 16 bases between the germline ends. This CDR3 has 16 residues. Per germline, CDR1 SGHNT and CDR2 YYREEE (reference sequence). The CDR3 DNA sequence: TGTGCCAGCAGCTTAATTCCCTTTAGCGGTACAGATACGCAGTATTTT. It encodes CASSLIPFSGTDTQYF.

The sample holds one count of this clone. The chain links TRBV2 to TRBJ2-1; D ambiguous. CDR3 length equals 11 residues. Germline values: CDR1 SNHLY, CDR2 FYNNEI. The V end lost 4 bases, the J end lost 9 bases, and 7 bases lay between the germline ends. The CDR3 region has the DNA TGTGCCAGCAGTGCTGGCGGTGAGCAGTTCTTC. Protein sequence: CASSAGGEQFF.

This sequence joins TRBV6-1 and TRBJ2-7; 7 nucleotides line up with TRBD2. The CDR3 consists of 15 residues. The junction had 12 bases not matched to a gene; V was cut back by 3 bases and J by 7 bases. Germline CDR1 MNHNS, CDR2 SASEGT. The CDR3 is CASSEPTSDHWEQYF. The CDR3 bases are TGTGCCAGCAGTGAGCCCACTAGCGACCACTGGGAGCAGTACTTC.

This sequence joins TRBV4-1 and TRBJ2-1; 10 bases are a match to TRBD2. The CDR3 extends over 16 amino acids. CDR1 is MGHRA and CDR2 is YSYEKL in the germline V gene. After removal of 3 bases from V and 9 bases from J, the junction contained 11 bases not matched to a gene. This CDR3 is CASSHERLAGGFEQFF. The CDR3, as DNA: TGCGCCAGCAGCCACGAGAGACTAGCGGGCGGGTTTGAGCAGTTCTTC.

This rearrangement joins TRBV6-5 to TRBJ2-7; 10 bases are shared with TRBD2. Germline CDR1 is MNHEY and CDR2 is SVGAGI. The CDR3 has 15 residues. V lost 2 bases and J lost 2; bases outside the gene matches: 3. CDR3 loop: CASSYSTSGTYEQYF. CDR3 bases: TGTGCCAGCAGTTACAGTACTAGCGGGACCTACGAGCAGTACTTC.

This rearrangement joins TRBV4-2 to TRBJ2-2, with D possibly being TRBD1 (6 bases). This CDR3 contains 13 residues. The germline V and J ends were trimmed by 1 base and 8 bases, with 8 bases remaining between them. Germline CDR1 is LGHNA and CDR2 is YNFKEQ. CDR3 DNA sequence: TGTGCCAGCAGCCAAGCGAGGGGGGGGGAGCTGTTTTTT. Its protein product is CASSQARGGELFF.